The clone carrying this T cell receptor (beta chain) was detected a few times. This entry belongs to a study of T cell repertoires in cytomegalovirus infection. About the study: Both a matching HLA type and CMV infection were indicated by public TCR beta signatures.

The germline V and J ends were trimmed by 2 bases and 5 bases, with 16 bases remaining between them. The CDR3 length is 15 residues. From germline, CDR1 is MNHEY and CDR2 SVGEGT. TCRdb passed the reads through MiXCR, listing each CDR3 protein once. This table holds over 200,000 distinct CDR3 sequences, about 13% found once. The chain joins TRBV6-2 or TRBV6-3 to TRBJ2-7, with D possibly being TRBD1 (5 bases). The origin of this receptor is a human donor in good health (CMV status not recorded). Some clones in this sample may be carry-over from other donors' samples. The sequencing sample was made of PBMCs. The CDR3 protein is CASSYGRQGNHEQYF. The DNA of the CDR3 is TGTGCCAGCAGTTACGGCCGGCAGGGTAACCACGAGCAGTACTTC.